A single sample is the source of the 8 T cell receptor beta chains below, sequenced in a study of blood T cells in healthy people across ages. A second PCR, run for roughly 7 to 11 cycles, used a sample-barcoded 5' primer plus a J-beta primer mix. Each CDR3 protein gets one entry after TCRdb re-called the 5' RACE reads with MiXCR. The table shows 850,000 to 1,100,000 distinct CDR3 sequences, with 35% to 40% occurring only once. The source material was blood. These receptors were obtained from a young man in good health.

Notes on this clonotype: One end of the junction fails to match germline, which may point to a read error. The chain uses TRBV28 and TRBJ1-2; no clear D. CDR1 is MDHEN, CDR2 SYDVKM, per germline. The CDR3 loop spans 13 amino acids. CDR3 region: CATQTQINHGYTF. The CDR3 coding sequence is TGTGCCACCCAGACACAAATTAACCATGGCTACACCTTC.

In this sample, this clonotype turned up a few times. The chain has TRBV12-3 or TRBV12-4 and TRBJ1-4, with a tentative D call TRBD1 (6 bases). Trimming left V 5 bases short and J 0 bases short, with 10 bases between. The CDR3 is 15 amino acids. The CDR3 loop reads CASSASGATNEKLFF. The CDR3 bases are TGTGCCAGCAGTGCGTCAGGGGCAACTAATGAAAAACTGTTTTTT.

This clonotype was counted ten times or more. The chain recombines TRBV29-1 with TRBJ1-2; a possible D gene is TRBD1 (5 bases). The CDR3 is made up of 17 amino acids. The germline V gene has CDR1 SQVTM and CDR2 ANQGSEA. V lost 0 bases, J lost 2 bases, and 19 bases lay in between. The CDR3 reads CSVEDLTRRRGNYGYTF. CDR3 nucleotides: TGCAGCGTTGAAGATCTAACAAGACGGAGGGGAAACTATGGCTACACCTTC.

J is TRBJ1-1 and V is TRBV6-1; possible D gene TRBD1, 6 bases. There are 12 residues in the CDR3. V dropped 11 bases and J dropped 12 bases, with 22 bases sitting between them. Germline values: CDR1 MNHNS, CDR2 SASEGT. The CDR3 here is CAAKGGNTETFF. Here the CDR3 DNA reads TGTGCCGCTAAAGGGGGGAACACTGAGACTTTCTTT.

The chain is built from TRBV20-1 and TRBJ2-7; 9 positions agree with TRBD1. The CDR3 runs 15 residues. CDR1 DFQATT and CDR2 SNEGSKA come from the germline V gene (reference sequence). The V segment lost 6 bases and the J segment 7 bases; nucleotides outside the gene matches: 16. As DNA, the CDR3 is TGCAGTGCAACGGGACAGGGCCTTTTCTACAATGAGCAGTACTTC. Translating it yields CSATGQGLFYNEQYF.

This clonotype was recorded many times. This chain joins TRBV20-1 and TRBJ2-3; no reliable D call. Trimming stripped 8 bases from V and 0 bases from J, with 12 bases between. The CDR3 loop spans 13 amino acids. CDR1 is DFQATT and CDR2 is SNEGSKA in the germline V gene (reference sequence). Written as DNA, the CDR3 is TGCAGTATTGAGGTCCCTAGCACAGATACGCAGTATTTT. Amino acid sequence: CSIEVPSTDTQYF.

V and J are TRBV24-1 and TRBJ2-1; D possibly matches TRBD1 or TRBD2 (5 bases each). CDR3 length equals 15 residues. Trimming pared 4 bases from V and 0 bases from J, leaving 9 bases between. Germline CDR1 reads KGHDR; CDR2 reads SFDVKD. CDR3 region: CATSEHGGSYNEQFF. The DNA for the CDR3 is TGTGCCACCAGTGAGCATGGGGGCTCCTACAATGAGCAGTTCTTC.

V and J are TRBV6-2 or TRBV6-3 and TRBJ2-5; D is unresolved. Germline assignment: CDR1 MNHEY and CDR2 SVGEGT. The CDR3 runs 12 residues. Trimming removed 6 bases from V and 3 bases from J, with 8 bases in between. The CDR3 nucleotides read TGTGCCAGCAGATCGAACGAAGAGACCCAGTACTTC. It codes for CASRSNEETQYF.